The 18 T cell receptor beta chains reported below all come from one sample, sequenced in a study of T cells in localized non-small cell lung cancer. Produced via immunoSEQ multiplex PCR; TCRdb's table is partial and in-frame only. The sample includes fewer than 20,000 clones, roughly 84% of them seen just once. This specimen consisted of peripheral blood, obtained before any cancer treatment. The receptors originated from a male donor at least 60 years old with stage I lung adenocarcinoma.

This chain joins TRBV9 and TRBJ1-4, with D perhaps matching TRBD1 (6 bases). Per the germline V gene, CDR1 is SGDLS and CDR2 is YYNGEE. This CDR3 is built from 15 residues. Trimming took 3 bases from V and 3 from J, leaving 12 bases between them. CDR3: CASSGGAQANEKLFF. CDR3 DNA: TGTGCCAGCAGCGGGGGGGCTCAAGCTAATGAAAAACTGTTTTTT.

The chain is built from TRBV5-1 and TRBJ2-7, with a tentative D call TRBD1 (5 bases). The CDR3 runs to 14 residues. The germline V and J ends were trimmed by 2 bases and 0 bases, with 9 bases remaining between them. Per germline, CDR1 SGHRS and CDR2 YFSETQ. CDR3 sequence reads: CASSLPQGSYEQYF. In DNA, the CDR3 is TGCGCCAGCAGCTTACCGCAGGGCTCCTACGAGCAGTACTTC.

The J gene is TRBJ2-3, the V gene TRBV7-3, with D maybe TRBD2 (6 bases). The CDR3 spans 13 residues. V lost 5 bases, J lost 5 bases, and 11 bases lay in between. The germline CDR1 and CDR2 sequences are SGHTA and FQGTGA. CDR3 sequence (DNA): TGTGCCAGCAGCCCCATCGGGGGAGATACGCAGTATTTT. It specifies CASSPIGGDTQYF.

This chain connects TRBV27 to TRBJ2-1; D assignment may be TRBD1 or TRBD2 (5 bases each). With 3 bases removed from V and 9 bases from J, the gap between germline ends came to 9 bases. The CDR3 runs 12 residues. CDR1 is MNHEY, CDR2 SMNVEV, per germline (reference sequence). The DNA of the CDR3 is TGTGCCAGCAGTTTGGGGGAAACTGAGCAGTTCTTC. The encoded protein is CASSLGETEQFF.

The chain links TRBV2 to TRBJ2-1; possibly TRBD1 for D (6 bases). From germline, CDR1 is SNHLY and CDR2 FYNNEI. Trimming stripped 6 bases from V and 9 bases from J, with 18 bases between. There are 14 residues in the CDR3. The CDR3 protein is CASSQTTGNGEQFF. For the CDR3, the DNA is TGTGCCAGCAGCCAAACCACAGGGAATGGTGAGCAGTTCTTC.

A few counts support this clone. The chain carries TRBV7-2 and TRBJ2-1, with TRBD1 matching 9 bases. The CDR3 is 14 residues long. From germline, CDR1 is SGHTA and CDR2 FQGNSA. With V trimmed by 5 bases and J by 7 bases, 6 bases remained unmatched. The CDR3 loop reads CASSLNRGQNEQFF. For the CDR3, the DNA is TGTGCCAGCAGCCTTAACAGGGGGCAAAATGAGCAGTTCTTC.

This chain uses TRBV10-2 with TRBJ1-1; D gene ambiguous. This CDR3 region has 13 residues. Germline V CDR1 and CDR2: WSHSY, SAAADI. V lost 6 bases and J lost 0, with 8 bases in between. The CDR3 DNA sequence: TGCGCCAGCAGCCTGAGAATGAACACTGAAGCTTTCTTT. Amino acids: CASSLRMNTEAFF.

This chain connects TRBV2 to TRBJ1-5; TRBD1 matches at 8 bases. The J segment lost 7 bases and the V segment lost 6 bases, leaving 8 bases of the junction unmatched. This CDR3 is 14 amino acids long. CDR1 and CDR2 from the germline V gene are SNHLY and FYNNEI. The CDR3 protein is CASSQQGVRQPQHF. CDR3 DNA sequence: TGTGCCAGCAGCCAACAGGGGGTAAGACAGCCCCAGCATTTT.

The chain couples TRBV18 to TRBJ2-5; D may correspond to TRBD1 or TRBD2 (5 bases each). The V end lost 2 bases, the J end lost 2 bases, and 18 bases lay between the germline ends. This CDR3 has 17 residues. Germline-derived CDR1 and CDR2 are KGHSH and LQKENI. The CDR3 sequence is CASSPNQHGATQETQYF. The CDR3 bases are TGTGCCAGCTCACCAAATCAGCACGGGGCCACGCAAGAGACCCAGTACTTC.

J is TRBJ2-3 and V is TRBV28; 8 nucleotides agree with TRBD2. Germline lookup yields CDR1 MDHEN and CDR2 SYDVKM. The CDR3 is made up of 14 amino acids. V shed 5 bases, J shed 5 bases, and the junction held 6 bases outside the gene matches. The CDR3 DNA reads as TGTGCCAGCAGTCCAGCGGGGGTGCGAGATACGCAGTATTTT. Protein sequence: CASSPAGVRDTQYF.

This chain joins TRBV11-2 and TRBJ1-1; D might be TRBD1 (6 bases). CDR1 and CDR2 (germline): SGHAT, FQNNGV. The CDR3 has 14 residues. Trimming pared 2 bases from V and 7 bases from J, leaving 14 bases between. The CDR3 DNA sequence: TGTGCCAGCAGCTTACAACCAAAGGACAGTGAAGCTTTCTTT. It is translated as CASSLQPKDSEAFF.

The chain joins TRBV5-6 to TRBJ1-2; D gene ambiguous. CDR1 is SGHDT and CDR2 is YYEEEE in the germline V gene. This CDR3 spans 13 amino acids. V was pared by 4 bases and J by 6 bases, with 13 bases between. The CDR3 DNA reads TGTGCCAGCAGCCCCTACTCCAGGAATGGCTACACCTTC. Translated, it gives CASSPYSRNGYTF.

Here the CDR3 DNA reads TGTGCCAGCAGCCCGCGCGGGAGGAAGGGTAATGAAAAACTGTTTTTT. Translation gives CASSPRGRKGNEKLFF. The chain carries TRBV5-6 and TRBJ1-4, with D hard to call. Trimming shortened V by 4 bases and J by 4 bases, and 17 bases separated the two germline ends. CDR3 length: 16 residues. Germline V CDR1 and CDR2: SGHDT, YYEEEE. The whole variable domain, filled in from reference TRBV5-6 and TRBJ1-4, reads DAGVTQSPTHLIKTRGQQVTLRCSPKSGHDTVSWYQQALGQGPQFIFQYYEEEERQRGNFPDRFSGHQFPNYSSELNVNALLLGDSALYLCASSPRGRKGNEKLFFGSGTQLSVL.

The rearrangement uses TRBV28 and TRBJ1-1; D call uncertain. CDR1 and CDR2 from the germline V gene are MDHEN and SYDVKM. The CDR3 runs to 10 residues. Trimming left V 11 bases short and J 5 bases short, with 9 bases between. The CDR3 DNA sequence: TGTGCCGGGCCGCGGACTGAAGCTTTCTTT. Translation gives CAGPRTEAFF.

This chain links TRBV18 with TRBJ2-3; tentative D call: TRBD2 (6 bases). The CDR3 is made up of 12 amino acids. Trimming took 4 bases from V and 5 from J, leaving 7 bases between them. Germline values: CDR1 KGHSH, CDR2 LQKENI. CDR3 sequence reads: CASSLSGDTQYF. The DNA of the CDR3 is TGTGCCAGCTCACTTAGCGGAGATACGCAGTATTTT.

V gene TRBV7-9 combines with J gene TRBJ1-1; D gene uncertain. The CDR3 runs to 12 residues. Trimming took 1 base from V and 6 from J, leaving 6 bases between them. Germline V gene lookup returns CDR1 SEHNR and CDR2 FQNEAQ (reference sequence). The CDR3 bases are TGTGCCAGCAGCTTAGTGGCGGCTGAAGCTTTCTTT. It is translated as CASSLVAAEAFF.

The chain recombines TRBV19 with TRBJ1-2; D is perhaps TRBD1 (6 bases). Germline CDR1 reads LNHDA; CDR2 reads SQIVND (reference sequence). Trimming removed 4 bases from V and 2 bases from J, with 20 bases in between. This CDR3 contains 17 residues. This CDR3 is CASSKAGAISTNYGYTF. The CDR3 DNA sequence: TGTGCCAGTAGTAAGGCAGGGGCTATATCCACAAACTATGGCTACACCTTC.

This clone has just one count. The chain couples TRBV7-8 to TRBJ1-5; D call uncertain. CDR3 length: 16 amino acids. CDR1 SGHVS and CDR2 FQNEAQ come from the germline V gene. V shed 5 bases and J shed 2 bases, with 16 bases lying between them. The CDR3 spells CASSVYRSRGNQPQHF. The CDR3, as DNA: TGTGCCAGCAGCGTCTATAGAAGTCGGGGCAATCAGCCCCAGCATTTT.